This T cell receptor (beta chain) was profiled in a study of siplizumab effects on memory and regulatory T cells. Study findings and constraints: Unstimulated subset assignment was obtained for only a minor fraction of alloreactive clones. The majority of clones, roughly 75-95% of proliferating CD4+ or CD8+ clones, lacked an assignable naive or memory phenotype.

Germline V gene data show CDR1 as GTSNPN and CDR2 as SVGIG (reference sequence). Trimming took 2 bases from V and 4 from J; bases not matched to a gene: 10. This CDR3 spans 16 amino acids. Assay: immunoSEQ multiplex PCR; the TCRdb copy retains only in-frame clones and omits some. The data show about 52,000 clones, with about 97% seen just once and under 0.7% held by the top ten. With regard to this clone: Its antigen is as yet unknown.

The rearrangement uses TRBV30 and TRBJ2-7; 11 bases line up with TRBD1. Source material: naive CD4+ T cells sorted from blood. The receptor was isolated from a human donor in good health. The CDR3: CAWSRGQGVDGYEQYF. Written as DNA, the CDR3 is TGTGCCTGGAGTCGGGGACAGGGGGTTGACGGGTACGAGCAGTACTTC. The complete variable domain, with remaining parts taken from reference TRBV30 and TRBJ2-7, reads SQTIHQWPATLVQPVGSPLSLECTVEGTSNPNLYWYRQAAGRGLQLLFYSVGIGQISSEVPQNLSASRPQDRQFILSSKKLLLSDSGFYLCAWSRGQGVDGYEQYFGPGTRLTVT.